The 15 T cell receptor beta chains given below trace back to one sample, sequenced in a study of Ad26.COV2.S vaccination and SARS-CoV-2 variants. Treatment in this sample: over 15 received Ad26.COV2.S at low or high dose, single or two shots; about 5 received placebo; per-sample allocation not given. Sample collection was performed on day 63 after the first vaccine or placebo injection. Some clones are missing from TCRdb's copy, which holds only in-frame ones; the method was immunoSEQ multiplex PCR. The sample has 300,000 to 500,000 clones, less than 90% seen once. Sequenced here: peripheral blood, sampled in a trial of Ad26.COV2.S vaccine versus placebo. The receptors stem from a person between 18 and 59 years old who received the Ad26.COV2.S COVID-19 vaccine or a placebo.

The genes are TRBV11-2 and TRBJ2-7; D is unclear. Per the germline V gene, CDR1 is SGHAT and CDR2 is FQNNGV. V shed 2 bases and J shed 2 bases, with 10 bases lying between them. CDR3 length equals 14 residues. CDR3: CASSLSLLAYEQYF. CDR3 coding DNA: TGTGCCAGCAGCTTAAGTCTACTTGCCTACGAGCAGTACTTC.

The chain combines TRBV19 with TRBJ1-4; tentative D call: TRBD1 (5 bases). The V gene's germline CDR1 is LNHDA and CDR2 SQIVND (reference sequence). The germline V and J ends were trimmed by 6 bases and 0 bases, with 8 bases remaining between them. The CDR3 sequence is 14 residues long. The CDR3 DNA reads TGTGCCAGTAGACCGACAGCAACTAATGAAAAACTGTTTTTT. Protein: CASRPTATNEKLFF. Looking up the rest from reference TRBV19 and TRBJ1-4 gives the full variable domain: DGGITQSPKYLFRKEGQNVTLSCEQNLNHDAMYWYRQDPGQGLRLIYYSQIVNDFQKGDIAEGYSVSREKKESFPLTVTSAQKNPTAFYLCASRPTATNEKLFFGSGTQLSVL.

This chain uses TRBV7-8 with TRBJ1-2; D may be TRBD1 (5 bases). V was trimmed by 2 bases and J by 8 bases, leaving 18 bases between them. CDR1 is SGHVS and CDR2 is FQNEAQ in the germline V gene. This CDR3 spans 15 amino acids. CDR3 nucleotides: TGTGCCAGCAGCTTATCAGAGGCAGGGCGGAAGGGCTACACCTTC. It specifies CASSLSEAGRKGYTF. Drawing the rest from reference TRBV7-8 and TRBJ1-2, the complete variable domain is GAGVSQSPRYKVAKRGQDVALRCDPISGHVSLFWYQQALGQGPEFLTYFQNEAQLDKSGLPSDRFFAERPEGSVSTLKIQRTQQEDSAVYLCASSLSEAGRKGYTFGSGTRLTVV.

V usage is TRBV2 and J usage is TRBJ1-5; weak D call: TRBD1 (5 bases). Germline loops: CDR1 SNHLY, CDR2 FYNNEI. The V end was cut by 4 bases, the J end by 2 bases, with 12 bases between. The CDR3 covers 15 residues. CDR3 bases: TGTGCCAGCAGTGGGGGGGGGTTAGGCAATCAGCCCCAGCATTTT. This codes for CASSGGGLGNQPQHF.

This sequence joins TRBV6-6 and TRBJ2-7; 15 bases line up with TRBD2. V was pared by 5 bases and J by 2 bases, with 10 bases of the junction left unmatched. The CDR3 is 18 amino acids. Per germline, CDR1 MNHNY and CDR2 SVGAGI (reference sequence). This CDR3 is CASSHLGLAGGPTYEQYF. CDR3 sequence (DNA): TGTGCCAGCAGTCACCTGGGACTAGCGGGGGGTCCTACCTACGAGCAGTACTTC.

The rearrangement links TRBV6-2 or TRBV6-3 to TRBJ1-1, with TRBD1 matching 11 bases. V gave up 5 bases and J gave up 5 bases; unmatched junction bases: 7. Per the germline V gene, CDR1 is MNHEY and CDR2 is SVGEGT. The CDR3 length is 15 residues. The CDR3 spells CASSTRTGGETEAFF. CDR3 coding DNA: TGTGCCAGCAGTACCCGGACAGGGGGCGAGACTGAAGCTTTCTTT.

The chain has TRBV14 and TRBJ1-1; unclear D gene. This CDR3 has 13 amino acids. Germline CDR1 is SGHDN and CDR2 is FVKESK. The V gene lost 2 bases and the J gene lost 3 bases, with 7 bases spanning the gap. The CDR3 DNA reads as TGTGCCAGCAGCCAACGTGTATACACTGAAGCTTTCTTT. Translating it yields CASSQRVYTEAFF.

The rearrangement joins TRBV3-1 (or the pseudogene TRBV3-2) to TRBJ1-2, with D possibly TRBD1 on 5 matching bases. CDR1 is LGHDT, CDR2 YNNKEL, per germline (reference sequence). V lost 4 bases, J lost 6 bases, and 15 bases lay in between. The CDR3 contains 14 residues. The CDR3 bases are TGTGCCAGCAGCCGGGGCGAGGGGCAACATGGCTACACCTTC. Amino acids: CASSRGEGQHGYTF.

As regards this clone: This specimen includes other DNA sequences encoding the same CDR3. The CDR3 bases are TGCGCCAGCAGCCTGGGACAGGGGAATGAAAAACTGTTTTTT. This gives the protein CASSLGQGNEKLFF. V and J are TRBV5-1 and TRBJ1-4; 10 positions match TRBD1. Germline CDR1 SGHRS, CDR2 YFSETQ. This CDR3 spans 14 amino acids. V was clipped by 4 bases and J by 5 bases; unmatched bases: 2.

This chain's CDR3 is CASSADSNNSPLHF. In nucleotides, the CDR3 is TGTGCCAGCTCAGCAGACAGCAATAATTCACCCCTCCACTTT. The rearrangement links TRBV18 to TRBJ1-6; possibly TRBD1 for D (5 bases). The length of the CDR3 is 14 residues. In germline, CDR1 is KGHSH, CDR2 LQKENI. Trimming left V 5 bases short and J 5 bases short, with 10 bases between.

The rearrangement joins TRBV10-3 to TRBJ1-1; D might be TRBD1 (5 bases). Per germline, CDR1 ENHRY and CDR2 SYGVKD. The CDR3 is 13 residues long. Trimming shortened V by 2 bases and J by 4 bases, and 8 bases separated the two germline ends. CDR3 region: CAISEEGRTEAFF. CDR3 coding DNA: TGTGCCATCAGTGAGGAGGGACGCACTGAAGCTTTCTTT.

The V and J genes are TRBV4-1 and TRBJ1-4; the D gene is possibly TRBD1 (5 bases). V was pared by 0 bases and J by 3 bases, with 8 bases between. The CDR3 has 15 amino acids. CDR1 and CDR2 from the germline V gene are MGHRA and YSYEKL. In DNA, the CDR3 is TGCGCCAGCAGCCAAGAGGCGGGGGCTAATGAAAAACTGTTTTTT. Translation gives CASSQEAGANEKLFF.

The rearrangement links TRBV4-2 to TRBJ2-5; perhaps TRBD2 as D (5 bases). Trimming pared 0 bases from V and 2 bases from J, leaving 16 bases between. This CDR3 has 17 amino acids. Germline V gene data show CDR1 as LGHNA and CDR2 as YNFKEQ. CDR3 sequence reads: CASSQDSVGVHQETQYF. The CDR3 bases are TGTGCCAGCAGCCAAGATTCGGTCGGGGTTCATCAAGAGACCCAGTACTTC.

V usage is TRBV11-2 and J usage is TRBJ1-1; no reliable D call. V lost 0 bases to trimming and J lost 10 bases, with 12 bases between them. Per germline, CDR1 SGHAT and CDR2 FQNNGV. CDR3 size: 13 residues. The CDR3 DNA sequence: TGTGCCAGCAGCTTAGAACGCGGAGTAGGAGCTTTCTTT. Translating it yields CASSLERGVGAFF.

The V call is TRBV19, the J call TRBJ1-6; D may be TRBD1 (6 bases). V was shortened by 3 bases and J by 7 bases, with 16 bases between the two germline ends. Germline V CDR1 and CDR2: LNHDA, SQIVND (reference sequence). This CDR3 region has 16 residues. CDR3 DNA: TGTGCCAGTAGTATTGCTGCAGGGGCCGTGAATTCACCCCTCCACTTT. This codes for CASSIAAGAVNSPLHF.